The rows below give T cell receptor beta chains drawn from one sample of a study of cytomegalovirus exposure and HLA in healthy donors. The table came from immunoSEQ multiplex PCR; TCRdb's copy has only in-frame clones and leaves some out. The profile shows 200,000 to 250,000 clones, almost 85% of them singletons. What was sequenced was PBMCs. The receptors derive from a woman in her 40s in good health and CMV-seronegative. CDR3s include the opening cysteine and the closing phenylalanine or tryptophan. A D gene is named only where the DNA matches it firmly. Clone size is not always given. Where it is, it says once, few, many or a class for expanded clones.

cdr3_aa cdr3_nt v_call clone_size j_call d_call
CASRIPTGESPLHF TGTGCCAGCAGGATACCTACAGGGGAATCACCCCTCCACTTT TRBV7-2 once TRBJ1-6 TRBD1
CASSFGTGHEQYF TGTGCCAGCAGCTTCGGGACAGGCCACGAGCAGTACTTC TRBV5-6 . TRBJ2-7 TRBD1
CASSLGTGDQPQHF TGTGCCAGCAGCTTGGGGACAGGAGATCAGCCCCAGCATTTT TRBV5-4 . TRBJ1-5 TRBD1
CASSGQNAYEQYF TGTGCCAGCAGCGGACAGAACGCATACGAGCAGTACTTC TRBV6-5 . TRBJ2-7 .
CASSDGPQETQYF TGTGCCAGCAGTGATGGGCCCCAAGAGACCCAGTACTTC TRBV6-1 . TRBJ2-5 .
CASSFKQGHNTGELFF TGTGCCAGCAGCTTCAAACAGGGACATAACACCGGGGAGCTGTTTTTT TRBV7-9 . TRBJ2-2 .
CASRSLSGANVLTF TGTGCCAGCAGATCCCTCTCTGGGGCCAACGTCCTGACTTTC TRBV14 once TRBJ2-6 .
CAWSPGTGPNEKLFF TGTGCCTGGAGTCCCGGGACAGGGCCTAATGAAAAACTGTTTTTT TRBV30 . TRBJ1-4 TRBD1
CASSLEIQGAYGYTF TGTGCCAGCAGCTTAGAGATACAGGGGGCCTATGGCTACACCTTC TRBV7-2 . TRBJ1-2 TRBD1
CASHTRTAPYEQYF TGTGCCAGCCACACCCGGACAGCACCCTACGAGCAGTACTTC TRBV27 . TRBJ2-7 .
CASSLGLAGWGETQYF TGTGCCAGCAGCCTGGGACTAGCGGGGTGGGGAGAGACCCAGTACTTC TRBV7-9 . TRBJ2-5 TRBD2
CASSVAIGGTTSNNEQFF TGTGCCAGCAGCGTAGCTATCGGAGGCACCACCTCCAACAATGAGCAGTTCTTC TRBV9 few TRBJ2-1 .
CASSLASQGDGYTF TGTGCCAGCAGCTTGGCTTCACAGGGGGATGGCTACACCTTC TRBV5-5 . TRBJ1-2 TRBD1
CASSGTSGDVGEQFF TGTGCCAGCAGCGGAACTAGCGGGGATGTGGGTGAGCAGTTCTTC TRBV9 . TRBJ2-1 TRBD2
CASSQSAQAAGELFF TGTGCCAGCAGCCAATCTGCCCAGGCTGCCGGGGAGCTGTTTTTT TRBV16 once TRBJ2-2 .
CASNGGGFYEQYF TGTGCCAGCAATGGGGGAGGGTTCTACGAGCAGTACTTC TRBV6-1 few TRBJ2-7 TRBD2
CASSEFGGRSQPQHF TGCGCCAGCAGTGAGTTCGGGGGACGAAGTCAGCCCCAGCATTTT TRBV10-2 . TRBJ1-5 .
CASSQEAGNGYTF TGCGCCAGCAGCCAAGAGGCAGGGAACGGCTACACCTTC TRBV4-1 . TRBJ1-2 .
CSSSLGPGTGRDEKLFF TGTTCCAGCAGCTTAGGCCCCGGGACAGGGAGAGATGAAAAACTGTTTTTT TRBV7-9 . TRBJ1-4 TRBD1
CASSLTGFGYTEAFF TGTGCCAGCAGCCTGACAGGGTTTGGGTACACTGAAGCTTTCTTT TRBV5-6 few TRBJ1-1 TRBD1
CASTPRGTDTQYF TGTGCCAGCACCCCCAGGGGGACAGATACGCAGTATTTT TRBV11-3 . TRBJ2-3 TRBD1
CASNEDRGSGSNTGELFF TGTGCCAGTAACGAAGACAGGGGATCCGGGTCGAACACCGGGGAGCTGTTTTTT TRBV19 . TRBJ2-2 TRBD1
CASRKQGTGELFF TGTGCCAGCAGGAAACAGGGGACCGGGGAGCTGTTTTTT TRBV6-1 . TRBJ2-2 TRBD1
CASSPPGGDTQYF TGTGCCAGCAGCCCCCCCGGCGGAGATACGCAGTATTTT TRBV7-2 . TRBJ2-3 .
CASSPQPGQLGNTIYF TGTGCCAGCTCACCCCAACCGGGACAGTTAGGAAACACCATATATTTT TRBV18 . TRBJ1-3 TRBD1
CASSPDRGLNTIYF TGTGCCAGCTCACCGGACAGAGGCTTAAACACCATATATTTT TRBV18 . TRBJ1-3 .
CASSPTIPQGSSYEQYF TGTGCCAGCAGTCCCACAATTCCGCAAGGGAGTTCCTACGAGCAGTACTTC TRBV28 . TRBJ2-7 .